This TCR beta chain was documented in a study of human T cells and chemical hapten exposure (dated by TCRdb to about 2021). At the level of the whole study: For sensitization, 2% DPC in acetone was applied to a roughly 2 cm by roughly 2 cm area of upper inner arm skin. Patients additionally received weekly therapeutic DPC doses to the scalp throughout the roughly 25-week study period. Around 29 alopecia patients provided blood for TCR sequencing at one to four time points (pre-sensitization, 2, 6 and 24 weeks). Patch testing on the upper back used Finn chambers containing 0.01% DPC, with scoring done after 6 days according to International Contact Dermatitis Research Group standards. Libraries were combined into a pool for sequencing, and differences in TCR yield between samples came mainly from small differences in library volumes within the pool. Blood was sampled from patients pre-sensitization (week 0) and at 2, 6 and about 24 weeks after DPC sensitization. The patient cohort, mostly female, included alopecia areata with under or over 50% scalp involvement, alopecia totalis and alopecia universalis. In alopecia patients, the study followed how the peripheral blood TCR repertoire changed in vivo over primary and secondary sensitization to diphenylcyclopropenone (DPC), a hapten. Overall study results and their limits: The number of TCRs above 1 in 1000 frequency did not change with DPC sensitization; there was no evidence of global repertoire structure alterations. Patch test score correlated positively with the number of PT1 expanded TCRs, reaching significance at thresholds 8, 16 and 32 but not at 4. All patients had alopecia, a presumed autoimmune disease, so their immune response might differ from that of healthy individuals. After repeated subsampling, changes were observed in the strength of the expansion versus patch-test correlation and in the threshold at which the correlation became significant. Significantly more large CDR3 similarity clusters were formed by expanded TCRs than by pre-sensitization or healthy control sets, consistent with antigen-driven responses.

To prepare the library, RACE was applied. Sequencing used a NextSeq 500. Library preparation attached unique molecular identifiers to individual cDNA molecules for quantitative, reproducible TCR counting. For every blood RNA sample, sequencing covered both the TCR alpha and TCR beta chains. The authors' pipeline ran thus. A median of around 100,000 TCRs per sample was observed, with a range of about 23,224 to 700,000. The Decombinator software suite was used to annotate V, J and CDR3 in the TCR reads. For PS versus PT1 abundance plots, all samples were subsampled to the same number of TCRs (28,000). TCRs were defined as expanded if absent before sensitization and observed at least eight times at the 2-week time point. Through fastp at Q25 and MiXCR, TCRdb rebuilt clones from the public reads, retaining in-frame beta chains. Each entry merges the rows of one CDR3 protein and shows their most common DNA and genes. The V and J calls reflect TCRdb's pipeline rather than the authors' work. The sample table lists approximately 71,000 distinct CDR3 sequences, around 10% of them with a count of one. Clones ranked in the top ten supply 1.4% of the sample.

About this clonotype: No cognate antigen has been identified for it. No base quality values were provided; no much bigger clone lies one nucleotide off.

This specimen's time point label, interpreted: patch test 3, about 24 weeks after DPC sensitization. The sample's treatment or condition label is to be understood as: therapeutic diphenylcyclopropenone sensitization with weekly scalp DPC. At every patch-test visit, the blood draw took place before the patch test was put on. Patients were eligible if aged 18 to 70, diagnosed with alopecia and judged suitable for DPC therapy, and pregnant patients were excluded. Unfractionated whole blood was collected in Tempus Blood RNA tubes, and total RNA was extracted from that blood. A distance of 10 bases separates the germline ends of V and J, which lose 4 bases and 2 bases respectively. In the germline V gene, CDR1 corresponds to ENHRY and CDR2 to SYGVKD. The CDR3 measures 14 amino acids from cysteine to phenylalanine. CDR3 DNA is the only sequence kept; it has 42 bases, read in frame from the first base.

The rearranged segments are TRBV10-3 and TRBJ2-3; the D gene cannot be named for sure. This TCR was recovered from a woman in her fifties or sixties with alopecia areata. Some clones in this sample may be carry-over from other donors' samples. The sequenced sample was whole blood, obtained in connection with sensitization to the hapten diphenylcyclopropenone (DPC). The nucleotide sequence reads as follows: TGTGCCATCAGTGCCGCCCCTCCCACAGATACGCAGTATTTT. It codes for CAISAAPPTDTQYF.